These 14 T cell receptor beta chains were all obtained from the same sample, sequenced in a study of blood T cell repertoires in COVID-19. Assay used: immunoSEQ multiplex PCR; TCRdb lists only in-frame clones, some missing. The table includes tens of thousands of clones, roughly 90% detected once. Input material: peripheral blood. The receptors stem from a human donor with active COVID-19. The donor label of this sample is uncertain.

The rearrangement joins TRBV6-2 or TRBV6-3 to TRBJ2-7, with 8 bases matching TRBD2. Germline V CDR1 and CDR2: MNHEY, SVGEGT. CDR3 length equals 16 residues. V shed 5 bases and J 0 bases; nucleotides not matched to a gene: 9. As DNA, the CDR3 is TGTGCCAGCAGTCCCTGGCGGGGGGAGAGCTCCTACGAGCAGTACTTC. It encodes CASSPWRGESSYEQYF.

The chain couples TRBV5-6 to TRBJ1-2; TRBD1 aligns across 7 bases. Germline V gives CDR1 SGHDT, CDR2 YYEEEE. J gave up 7 bases and V 4 bases, and 10 bases lay outside the gene matches. This CDR3 is built from 14 residues. CDR3 coding DNA: TGTGCCAGCAGCACGCCCCGGGACAGTTTTGGCTACACCTTC. Its translation: CASSTPRDSFGYTF.

This rearrangement joins TRBV4-1 to TRBJ1-1, with 7 bases lining up with TRBD1. Germline V lookup: CDR1 MGHRA, CDR2 YSYEKL. V shed 4 bases, J shed 6 bases, and the junction held 5 bases outside the gene matches. The CDR3 totals 13 residues. The CDR3 spells CASSRQGEAEAFF. CDR3 coding DNA: TGCGCCAGCAGCCGACAGGGCGAGGCTGAAGCTTTCTTT.

The rearrangement joins TRBV6-1 to TRBJ2-5, with TRBD1 identical over 9 bases. The germline V gene has CDR1 MNHNS and CDR2 SASEGT. V lost 3 bases to trimming and J lost 5 bases; unmatched junction nucleotides: 10. The CDR3 runs to 16 residues. CDR3 sequence reads: CASSDLPGQGGETQYF. The CDR3 nucleotides are TGTGCCAGCAGTGATTTGCCGGGACAGGGAGGCGAGACCCAGTACTTC.

V usage is TRBV9 and J usage is TRBJ1-1; possibly TRBD1 for D (5 bases). V was trimmed by 4 bases and J by 3 bases, leaving 13 bases between them. CDR3 size: 14 residues. CDR1 SGDLS and CDR2 YYNGEE come from the germline V gene. CDR3 in amino acids: CASSPWGRDTEAFF. CDR3 DNA sequence: TGTGCCAGCAGCCCATGGGGCAGGGACACTGAAGCTTTCTTT.

J is TRBJ2-5 and V is TRBV20-1; D remains unclear. The CDR3 sequence is 13 residues long. Per germline, CDR1 DFQATT and CDR2 SNEGSKA (reference sequence). V shed 3 bases and J shed 5 bases, with 13 bases lying between them. CDR3 sequence: CSASPPGGETQYF. The CDR3 DNA reads TGCAGTGCTAGTCCCCCAGGTGGGGAGACCCAGTACTTC.

The J gene is TRBJ2-7, the V gene TRBV9; 9 bases align to TRBD2. The J segment lost 5 bases and the V segment lost 0 bases, leaving 3 bases of the junction unmatched. The CDR3 has 14 amino acids. Per the germline V gene, CDR1 is SGDLS and CDR2 is YYNGEE. As DNA, the CDR3 is TGTGCCAGCAGCGTAGGGGGACTAGCTAACGAGCAGTACTTC. Amino acids: CASSVGGLANEQYF.

V usage is TRBV5-1 and J usage is TRBJ2-3; TRBD1 agrees at 7 bases. Per the germline V gene, CDR1 is SGHRS and CDR2 is YFSETQ. V lost 4 bases, J lost 1 base, and 3 bases stayed unmatched. CDR3 size: 14 residues. The CDR3 spells CASSPGTGTDTQYF. CDR3 DNA: TGCGCCAGCAGCCCGGGGACAGGCACAGATACGCAGTATTTT.

The chain is built from TRBV5-5 and TRBJ1-6; D ambiguous. V gave up 5 bases and J gave up 11 bases, with 14 bases separating them. Germline V CDR1 and CDR2: SGHKS, YYEKEE (reference sequence). This CDR3 comprises 13 residues. For the CDR3, the DNA is TGTGCCAGCAGTCTTGGACTGTCGGCACCCCTCCACTTT. This codes for CASSLGLSAPLHF.

This chain uses TRBV6-5 with TRBJ1-4, with D possibly being TRBD1 (5 bases). The ends were cut back, 5 bases at V and 2 bases at J, with 12 bases in the middle. The V gene's germline CDR1 is MNHEY and CDR2 SVGAGI. The CDR3 consists of 15 residues. The CDR3 bases are TGTGCCAGCAGTCAGAGGGGAGGTACTAATGAAAAACTGTTTTTT. This gives the protein CASSQRGGTNEKLFF.

This sequence joins TRBV5-1 and TRBJ2-2, with D possibly TRBD1 on 5 matching bases. V lost 0 bases and J 5 bases, leaving 11 bases between the germline ends. The CDR3 totals 15 residues. CDR1 and CDR2 (germline): SGHRS, YFSETQ. The CDR3 sequence: CASSLAVGQTGELFF. In nucleotides, the CDR3 is TGCGCCAGCAGCTTGGCAGTCGGACAAACCGGGGAGCTGTTTTTT.

This clone came up once. J is TRBJ2-5 and V is TRBV2, with TRBD1 as a possible D gene (6 bases). Trimming removed 6 bases from V and 2 bases from J, with 16 bases in between. This CDR3 has 15 residues. Germline V CDR1 and CDR2: SNHLY, FYNNEI. The chain's CDR3 is CASRNRLGQQETQYF. In DNA, the CDR3 is TGTGCCAGCAGGAACCGCCTCGGACAGCAAGAGACCCAGTACTTC.

The CDR3, as DNA: TGTGCCAGTAGTATGGGGGACTCGAGAGCCAACGTCCTGACTTTC. Residues: CASSMGDSRANVLTF. This chain links TRBV19 with TRBJ2-6; D perhaps matches TRBD2 (6 bases). CDR1 is LNHDA and CDR2 is SQIVND in the germline V gene (reference sequence). This CDR3 spans 15 amino acids. Trimming took off 3 bases at V and 7 bases at J, with 13 bases between the two ends.

This chain connects TRBV15 to TRBJ2-1; no reliable D call. The CDR3 has 12 amino acids. V dropped 1 base and J dropped 8 bases, with 6 bases sitting between them. Germline V lookup: CDR1 LNHNV, CDR2 YYDKDF (reference sequence). The CDR3 spells CATSRVGDEQFF. The DNA for the CDR3 is TGTGCCACCAGCAGAGTAGGAGATGAGCAGTTCTTC.